The T cell receptor beta chain under discussion was sequenced for a study of blood T cells in healthy people across ages. Study in general: Per two T cells, template switching captured roughly one barcoded beta molecule.

This clonotype appeared many times. The antigen remains undetermined. Points from the study as a whole: Naive T cell percentage strongly correlated with TCR beta diversity.

Using a J-beta primer mix together with a sample-barcoded 5' primer, a second PCR was run for roughly 7 to 11 cycles. TCRdb passed the 5' RACE reads through MiXCR, listing each CDR3 protein once. The data contain 650,000 to 900,000 distinct CDR3 sequences, approximately 67% of them singletons. The CDR3 covers 14 residues. Deletions cut 6 bases from V and 6 bases from J, with 12 bases between. Input material: blood. This sequence joins TRBV12-3 or TRBV12-4 and TRBJ1-6, with a tentative D call TRBD1 (5 bases). The TCR sequence derives from a man aged 25 to 40 in good health. The DNA for the CDR3 is TGTGCCAGCAGCCGGGACGGCCCTAATTCACCCCTCCACTTT. Amino acid sequence: CASSRDGPNSPLHF.